This paragraph reports one T cell receptor (beta chain). The data were obtained in a study of blood T cell repertoires in COVID-19. Study at large: The origin of the acute and convalescent COVID-19 samples was the United States, Italy and Spain. T cells, B-cell-depleted T cells, or PBMCs provided the cDNA or gDNA that served as material.

With 0 bases removed from V and 13 bases from J, the gap between germline ends came to 10 bases. The CDR3 contains 13 residues. Per the germline V gene, CDR1 is MNHEY and CDR2 is SMNVEV (reference sequence). In the authors' methods: Reference gene primer amplification gave estimated nucleated cell counts. The data were produced by immunoSEQ multiplex PCR, yet TCRdb's version contains in-frame clones alone and is incomplete. The DNA gave D and trimming, while V, J and clone size come from that table. The sample shows roughly 53,000 clones, 85% to 90% of them seen only once. This sequence originates from a man aged 35 to 55 with active COVID-19. The V gene is TRBV27, the J gene TRBJ2-6; a possible D gene is TRBD1 (5 bases). Sequenced: peripheral blood. CDR3 DNA: TGTGCCAGCAGTTTATCCAGGGTAGGGGTCCTGACTTTC. Its translation is CASSLSRVGVLTF.